This paragraph covers one T cell receptor (beta chain) sequence. The sample belongs to a study of T-cell reconstitution after alpha-beta-depleted transplantation in children. For TCRbeta, the library was prepared with unique molecular identifiers. TCRdb reprocessed the PCR reads with MiXCR, giving one entry per CDR3 protein. The sample lists some 500,000 distinct CDR3 sequences, less than 35% seen once, with 2% to 2.5% in the top ten. The V gene's germline CDR1 is SGDLS and CDR2 YYNGEE. The CDR3 consists of 15 residues. V shed 3 bases and J 0 bases; nucleotides not matched to a gene: 4. The rearrangement joins TRBV9 to TRBJ2-5, with 8 nucleotides matching TRBD1. Sequences were derived from PBMCs from the stem cell graft donor, sampled from the stem cell graft. This TCR was recovered from a human donor who donated a stem cell graft to a child with aplastic anemia. CDR3 region: CASSDGDRHQETQYF. In DNA, the CDR3 is TGTGCCAGCAGCGACGGGGACAGGCACCAAGAGACCCAGTACTTC. Together with reference TRBV9 and TRBJ2-5, the CDR3 gives the full variable domain: DSGVTQTPKHLITATGQRVTLRCSPRSGDLSVYWYQQSLDQGLQFLIQYYNGEERAKGNILERFSAQQFPDLHSELNLSSLELGDSALYFCASSDGDRHQETQYFGPGTRLLVL.